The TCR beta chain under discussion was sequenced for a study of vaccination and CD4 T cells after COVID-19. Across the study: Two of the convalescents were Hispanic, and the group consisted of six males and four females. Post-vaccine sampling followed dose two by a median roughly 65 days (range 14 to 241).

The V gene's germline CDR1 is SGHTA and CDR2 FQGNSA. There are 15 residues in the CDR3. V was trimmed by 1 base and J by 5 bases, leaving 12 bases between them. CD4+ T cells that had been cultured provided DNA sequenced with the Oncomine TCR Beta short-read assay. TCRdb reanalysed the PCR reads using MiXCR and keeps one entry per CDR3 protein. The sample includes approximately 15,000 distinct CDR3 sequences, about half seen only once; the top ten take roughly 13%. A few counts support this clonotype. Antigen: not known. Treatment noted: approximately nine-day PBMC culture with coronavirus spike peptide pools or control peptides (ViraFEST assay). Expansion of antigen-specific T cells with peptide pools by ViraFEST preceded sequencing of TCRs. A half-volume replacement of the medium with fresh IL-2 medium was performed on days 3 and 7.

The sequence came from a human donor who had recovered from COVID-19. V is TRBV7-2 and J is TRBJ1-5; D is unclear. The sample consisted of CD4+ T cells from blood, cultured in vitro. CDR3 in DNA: TGTGCCAGCAGCTTAGGAACCGGGAACTATCAGCCCCAGCATTTT. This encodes CASSLGTGNYQPQHF.